These 3 T cell receptor beta chains share one sample of origin, sequenced in a study of blood T cells in healthy people across ages. A second about 7 to 12 cycle PCR used barcoded and J-beta primers. TCRdb processed the 5' RACE reads anew with MiXCR; each CDR3 protein has one entry. The top ten clones hold roughly 13% of a sample with around 1,000,000 distinct CDR3 sequences, 35% to 40% of them seen once. Sequences were obtained from blood. These receptors were collected from a man younger than 35 in good health.

This rearrangement joins TRBV20-1 to TRBJ1-2, with 7 bases matching TRBD1. Germline V gene data show CDR1 as DFQATT and CDR2 as SNEGSKA (reference sequence). V lost 3 bases to trimming and J lost 4 bases; unmatched junction nucleotides: 8. The CDR3 is 14 amino acids. CDR3 loop: CSARGQTTSYGYTF. CDR3 coding DNA: TGCAGTGCTAGGGGACAGACTACAAGCTATGGCTACACCTTC.

The V gene is TRBV20-1, the J gene TRBJ1-2, with 10 bases matching TRBD1. This CDR3 has 12 amino acids. Germline trimming cut 3 bases from V and 8 bases from J; bases unmatched to any gene: 3. Germline values: CDR1 DFQATT, CDR2 SNEGSKA (reference sequence). The CDR3 coding sequence is TGCAGTGCTAGTGGGGACAGGGGAGGCTACACCTTC. Translating gives CSASGDRGGYTF.

This clonotype was observed a single time. The CDR3 sequence is CASSLIPQGPGGELFF. CDR3 DNA: TGCGCCAGCAGCTTGATTCCGCAGGGGCCCGGCGGGGAGCTGTTTTTT. This sequence joins TRBV5-1 and TRBJ2-2; the D gene is possibly TRBD1 (6 bases). CDR1 is SGHRS and CDR2 is YFSETQ in the germline V gene. The CDR3 runs to 16 residues. V lost 1 base and J 7 bases, leaving 17 bases between the germline ends.